Sequencing of this T cell receptor beta chain was carried out in a study of blood T cell repertoires in COVID-19. Across the whole study: Collection of acute and convalescent COVID-19 samples took place in the United States, Italy and Spain. In each case, the material was cDNA or gDNA derived from T cells, B-cell-depleted T cells, or PBMCs.

Per the original data handling: Nucleated cell counts were estimated from reference gene primer amplification. Produced via immunoSEQ multiplex PCR; TCRdb's table is partial and in-frame only. D and trimming were read from the DNA, whereas the V and J calls and clone size are those reported in that table. There are 250,000 to 300,000 clones in the sample; about 88% occur only once, and roughly 4% lies in the top ten. This CDR3 has 12 amino acids. V was shortened by 7 bases and J by 4 bases, with 10 bases between the two germline ends. The germline V gene encodes CDR1 MDHEN and CDR2 SYDVKM. The sequenced sample was peripheral blood. The TCR comes from a man younger than 30 with active or convalescent COVID-19. The chain joins TRBV28 to TRBJ1-2; D is ambiguous. This CDR3 reads CASKPTGYGYTF. CDR3 nucleotide sequence: TGTGCCAGCAAACCAACGGGCTATGGCTACACCTTC.